This is a list of T cell receptor beta chains from one sample in a study of T cells in Graves' hyperthyroidism and ophthalmopathy. TCRdb analysed the multiplex PCR reads with MiXCR anew, one entry per CDR3 protein. The sample has about 410,000 distinct CDR3 sequences; about 14% are singletons. The sample taken for sequencing was blood. Receptors originate from a woman between 25 and 40 years old with Graves' ophthalmopathy. CDR3s include the opening cysteine and the closing phenylalanine or tryptophan. D genes are given only for firm matches. The size of a clone is reported for some rows only, either as once, few or many, or as a class for expanded clones.

DNA | CDR3 | size | J | V | D
TGCAGTGCTAGAGATATCAGCGGGGGGGGTCAAGAGACCCAGTACTTC | CSARDISGGGQETQYF | many | TRBJ2-5 | TRBV20-1 | TRBD2
TGTGCCAGCAGCTTACTTAGTCTTAGGGGCACTGAAGCTTTCTTT | CASSLLSLRGTEAFF | - | TRBJ1-1 | TRBV7-2 | -
TGTGCCAGCAGTCCCGGGGACAGGTTAGGTGATGAAAAACTGTTTTTT | CASSPGDRLGDEKLFF | many | TRBJ1-4 | TRBV28 | TRBD1
TGTGCCAGCAGCCAAGCAGCTAACTATGGCTACACCTTC | CASSQAANYGYTF | many | TRBJ1-2 | TRBV5-5 | -
TGTGCCAGCAGTGAAGTTTTCGGACGGGAGAACACTGAAGCTTTCTTT | CASSEVFGRENTEAFF | many | TRBJ1-1 | TRBV2 | -
TGTGCCAGCAGTTACTCCTTAGCGGGGGGCGGGGAGACCCAGTACTTC | CASSYSLAGGGETQYF | few | TRBJ2-5 | TRBV6-5 | TRBD2
TGCAGCGCGCTGGGGGTGGAAAGGGGGCAGCAAGAGACCCAGTACTTC | CSALGVERGQQETQYF | many | TRBJ2-5 | TRBV20-1 | TRBD1
TGTGCCAGCAGCTTAGATCAGGTCGGAAATGAAAAACTGTTTTTT | CASSLDQVGNEKLFF | - | TRBJ1-4 | TRBV7-9 | -
TGTGCCAGCAGCCCAACTAGCGGGGGGAGGGGAGAGACCCAGTACTTC | CASSPTSGGRGETQYF | many | TRBJ2-5 | TRBV7-2 | TRBD2
TGTGCCAGCAGCCTTTTGGTGGGGCGGGAGACCCAGTACTTC | CASSLLVGRETQYF | many | TRBJ2-5 | TRBV11-2 | -
TGTGCCAGCAGCCCCCGAGGACCACAACAAGAGACCCAGTACTTC | CASSPRGPQQETQYF | - | TRBJ2-5 | TRBV4-2 | -
TGTGCCACCCGAAGACTAGCGGGGAACACCGGGGAGCTGTTTTTT | CATRRLAGNTGELFF | - | TRBJ2-2 | TRBV7-8 | TRBD2
TGTGCCACCAGCCTGCCCCCGGGCAGCCCTCCGTACGAGCAGTACTTC | CATSLPPGSPPYEQYF | many | TRBJ2-7 | TRBV15 | -
TGTGCCAGCAGCTTAGACAGGGGGTCTCTTGATGGCTACACCTTC | CASSLDRGSLDGYTF | - | TRBJ1-2 | TRBV7-2 | TRBD1
TGTGCCAGCTCCCCTACAGGGGTAAGTCAGCCCCAGCATTTT | CASSPTGVSQPQHF | many | TRBJ1-5 | TRBV11-3 | TRBD1
TGTGCCAGCAGCGTAGAGAGCGGGGGACCCTACGAGCAGTACTTC | CASSVESGGPYEQYF | many | TRBJ2-7 | TRBV9 | TRBD2
TGTGCCAGCAGTGCAGTGCGGGGGGGCCGGCCGGCGCAGTATTTT | CASSAVRGGRPAQYF | many | TRBJ2-3 | TRBV11-2 | TRBD2
TGTGCCAGCAGGGACAGGATTGGTGGCTACACCTTC | CASRDRIGGYTF | many | TRBJ1-2 | TRBV6-1 | TRBD1
TGTGCCTGGACTAGCAGTGGGTCTGGGGCCAACGTCCTGACTTTC | CAWTSSGSGANVLTF | many | TRBJ2-6 | TRBV30 | -
TGTGCCAGTACCATGGGCAGGGACGGACCATCCTACGAGCAGTACTTC | CASTMGRDGPSYEQYF | many | TRBJ2-7 | TRBV19 | -
TGTGCCAGCAGCTCGCCGTGGGCAGGGGGCCTTACTGAAGCTTTCTTT | CASSSPWAGGLTEAFF | many | TRBJ1-1 | TRBV7-9 | TRBD1
TGTGCCAGCAGCCTACCAGGGCAGTCCCGTGGCTACACCTTC | CASSLPGQSRGYTF | many | TRBJ1-2 | TRBV3-1 | -
TGTGCCAGTAGTCAGGGGGTTCGGAACACTGAAACTTTCTTT | CASSQGVRNTETFF | - | TRBJ1-1 | TRBV11-2 | TRBD1
TGTGCCAGCTCACCACCAACCAGGGAAGCTTTCTTT | CASSPPTREAFF | many | TRBJ1-1 | TRBV18 | -
TGCGCCAGCAGCCCTAATGGGGAGACCCAGTACTTC | CASSPNGETQYF | many | TRBJ2-5 | TRBV10-2 | -
TGCGCCAGCCAGACAGGCCCCGGGGCCAACGTCCTGACTTTC | CASQTGPGANVLTF | - | TRBJ2-6 | TRBV10-2 | -
TGTGCCAGCAGTTCAACCGGGGGCCGTACGAGCAATCAGCCCCAGCATTTT | CASSSTGGRTSNQPQHF | many | TRBJ1-5 | TRBV28 | -
TGTGCCAGCAGCTGGAGACCCGGGGAGCTGTTTTTT | CASSWRPGELFF | few | TRBJ2-2 | TRBV7-3 | -
TGTGCCAGCAGTCTCGGGACAGTCTATGGCTACACCTTC | CASSLGTVYGYTF | many | TRBJ1-2 | TRBV12-3/TRBV12-4 | TRBD1
TGTGCCAGCAGTTTCGACCCTTCTTTCGTGCAGTATTTT | CASSFDPSFVQYF | many | TRBJ2-3 | TRBV12-3/TRBV12-4 | -
TGTGCCAGCAGCGTAGCTACGGGTTCCGGCTATGGCTACACCTTC | CASSVATGSGYGYTF | - | TRBJ1-2 | TRBV9 | -
TGCAGCGTTCCCGGGGGGTTCCAAGAGACCCAGTACTTC | CSVPGGFQETQYF | few | TRBJ2-5 | TRBV29-1 | TRBD2
TGTGCCAGTATCATGGGTCAGGCGCGGGGCACTGAAGCTTTCTTT | CASIMGQARGTEAFF | few | TRBJ1-1 | TRBV19 | -
TGTGCCAGCAGTTCCACGAAAGGTTACTCCTACGAGCAGTACTTC | CASSSTKGYSYEQYF | - | TRBJ2-7 | TRBV25-1 | -
TGCAGTGCGGGACTAGCGGGGGTTGGAGATACGCAGTATTTT | CSAGLAGVGDTQYF | many | TRBJ2-3 | TRBV20-1 | TRBD2
TGTGCCAGCAGCCCTACGGGGGGTAATTCACCCCTCCACTTT | CASSPTGGNSPLHF | - | TRBJ1-6 | TRBV6-2/TRBV6-3 | -
TGTGCCAGCAGCTCCATCCGAGTTCCGGGACGGACAACTAATGAAAAACTGTTTTTT | CASSSIRVPGRTTNEKLFF | many | TRBJ1-4 | TRBV11-2 | -
TGTGCCAGCAGAAGTTTTGGGGGGGCCGTGTTCTTC | CASRSFGGAVFF | - | TRBJ2-1 | TRBV28 | -
TGTGCCACCCGGCCCGGGGGGGTGGGGAATGAGCAGTTCTTC | CATRPGGVGNEQFF | many | TRBJ2-1 | TRBV2 | TRBD2
TGTGCCAGCAGCTTCCGGGGGCCCTACAATGAGCAGTTCTTC | CASSFRGPYNEQFF | many | TRBJ2-1 | TRBV13 | -
TGCGCCAGCAGCTTACGACAGGGGTGGGGGAATGAGCAGTTCTTC | CASSLRQGWGNEQFF | - | TRBJ2-1 | TRBV5-1 | TRBD1
TGTGCCAGCTCACCTCTTGGGGGGAGCGGGATAAGAAATGAGCAGTTCTTC | CASSPLGGSGIRNEQFF | - | TRBJ2-1 | TRBV18 | TRBD2
TGTGCCAGCAGTGAAGTGATTGTAGCCCACCCCCCAGATACGCAGTATTTT | CASSEVIVAHPPDTQYF | many | TRBJ2-3 | TRBV2 | -
TGTGCCAGCAGCTTAGGGGGGGCGCGCGGCTTCTACGAGCAGTACTTC | CASSLGGARGFYEQYF | many | TRBJ2-7 | TRBV11-2 | -
TGTGCCAGCAGCGCTAGCGGGACAGATACGCAGTATTTT | CASSASGTDTQYF | once | TRBJ2-3 | TRBV28 | TRBD2
TGTGCCAGCAGTGACGGGACAGGGACTGGGGCCAACGTCCTGACTTTC | CASSDGTGTGANVLTF | - | TRBJ2-6 | TRBV6-4 | TRBD1